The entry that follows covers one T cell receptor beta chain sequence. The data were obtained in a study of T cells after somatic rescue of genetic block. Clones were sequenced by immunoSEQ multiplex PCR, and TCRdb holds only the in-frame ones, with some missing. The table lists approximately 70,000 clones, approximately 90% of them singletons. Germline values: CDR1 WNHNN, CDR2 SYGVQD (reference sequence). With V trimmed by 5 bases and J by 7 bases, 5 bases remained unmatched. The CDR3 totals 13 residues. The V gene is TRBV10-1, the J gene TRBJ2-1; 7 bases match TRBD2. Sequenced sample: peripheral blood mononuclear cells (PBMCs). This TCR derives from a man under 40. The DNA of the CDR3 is TGCGCCAGCAGTAGCGGGATAACGAATGAGCAGTTCTTC. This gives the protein CASSSGITNEQFF.